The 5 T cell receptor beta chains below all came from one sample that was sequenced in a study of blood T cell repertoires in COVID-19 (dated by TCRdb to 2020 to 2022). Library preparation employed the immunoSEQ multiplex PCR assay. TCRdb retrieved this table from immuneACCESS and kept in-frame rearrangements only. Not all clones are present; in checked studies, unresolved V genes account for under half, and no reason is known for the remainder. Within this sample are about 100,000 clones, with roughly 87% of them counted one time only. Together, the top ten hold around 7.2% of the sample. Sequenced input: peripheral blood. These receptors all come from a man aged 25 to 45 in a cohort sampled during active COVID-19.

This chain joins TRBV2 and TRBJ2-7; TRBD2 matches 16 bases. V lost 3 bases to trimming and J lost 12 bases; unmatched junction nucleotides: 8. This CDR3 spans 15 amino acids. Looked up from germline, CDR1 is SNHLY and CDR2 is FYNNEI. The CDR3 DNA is TGTGCCAGCAGTGATCCGGGACTAGCGGGGGGGCCGTGGTACTTC. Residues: CASSDPGLAGGPWYF.

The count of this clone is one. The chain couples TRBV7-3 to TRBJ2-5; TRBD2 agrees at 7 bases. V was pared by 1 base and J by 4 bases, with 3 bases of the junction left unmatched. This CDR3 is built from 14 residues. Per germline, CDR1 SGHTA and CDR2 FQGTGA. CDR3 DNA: TGTGCCAGCAGCTTAAGGGGAGGGACAGAGACCCAGTACTTC. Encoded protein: CASSLRGGTETQYF. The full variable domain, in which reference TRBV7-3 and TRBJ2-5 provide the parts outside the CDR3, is GAGVSQTPSNKVTEKGKYVELRCDPISGHTALYWYRQSLGQGPEFLIYFQGTGAADDSGLPNDRFFAVRPEGSVSTLKIQRTERGDSAVYLCASSLRGGTETQYFGPGTRLLVL.

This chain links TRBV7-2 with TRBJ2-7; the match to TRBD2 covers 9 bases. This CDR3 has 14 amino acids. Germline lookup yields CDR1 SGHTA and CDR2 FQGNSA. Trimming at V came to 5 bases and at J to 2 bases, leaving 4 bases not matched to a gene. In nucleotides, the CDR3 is TGTGCCAGCAGCCCGAGCGGGGGGCCCTACGAGCAGTACTTC. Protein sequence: CASSPSGGPYEQYF.

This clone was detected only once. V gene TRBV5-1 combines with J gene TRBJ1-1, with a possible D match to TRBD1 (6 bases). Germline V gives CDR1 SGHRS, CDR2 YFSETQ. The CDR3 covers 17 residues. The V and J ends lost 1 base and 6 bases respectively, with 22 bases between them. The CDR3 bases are TGCGCCAGCAGCTTGAGGGGGACGTCACACGGCTGGGCTGAAGCTTTCTTT. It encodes CASSLRGTSHGWAEAFF.

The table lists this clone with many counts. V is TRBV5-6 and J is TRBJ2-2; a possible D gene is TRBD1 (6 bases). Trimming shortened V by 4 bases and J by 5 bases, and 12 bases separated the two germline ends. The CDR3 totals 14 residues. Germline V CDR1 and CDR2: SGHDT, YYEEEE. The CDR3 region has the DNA TGTGCCAGCAGCCTCAGGGGCCGGACCGGGGAGCTGTTTTTT. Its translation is CASSLRGRTGELFF.